The entry below gives a single T cell receptor beta chain sequence along with its context. The data belong to a study of cytomegalovirus exposure and HLA in healthy donors. V shed 5 bases, J shed 5 bases, and the junction held 13 bases outside the gene matches. The length of the CDR3 is 16 residues. From germline, CDR1 is SEHNR and CDR2 FQNEAQ (reference sequence). Amplification used 60 Vbeta primers and 13 Jbeta primers. TCRdb keeps only in-frame clones here, not all; method: immunoSEQ multiplex PCR. This sample's table reports under 130,000 clones. The V gene is TRBV7-9, the J gene TRBJ2-3; TRBD2 matches 7 bases. Source material: PBMCs. This TCR was sampled from a man aged 50-59 years in good health and CMV-seronegative. CDR3 nucleotide sequence: TGTGCCAGCAGCCCCCGGACTAGGGGTTGGGGAGATACGCAGTATTTT. This gives the protein CASSPRTRGWGDTQYF. Full variable domain (outside the CDR3, taken from reference TRBV7-9 and TRBJ2-3): DTGVSQNPRHKITKRGQNVTFRCDPISEHNRLYWYRQTLGQGPEFLTYFQNEAQLEKSRLLSDRFSAERPKGSFSTLEIQRTEQGDSAMYLCASSPRTRGWGDTQYFGPGTRLTVL.